This entry describes one TCR beta chain. Trimming took 9 bases from V and 4 from J; bases not matched to a gene: 9. Germline CDR1 SNHLY, CDR2 FYNNEI. The CDR3 is made up of 14 amino acids. These data come from a study of cytomegalovirus exposure and HLA in healthy donors. PCR primers comprised 60 Vbeta and 13 Jbeta primers. The method was immunoSEQ multiplex PCR; TCRdb's version includes in-frame clones alone and lacks a portion of them. The data contain under 100,000 clones, around 77% of them singletons. Source material: PBMCs. The TCR originated in a man aged 50-59 years in good health and CMV-seronegative. The rearrangement links TRBV2 to TRBJ1-1, with 9 bases identical to TRBD1. The CDR3 nucleotides read TGTGCCAGGCTGACAGGGGGTGCGGCCACTGAAGCTTTCTTT. It yields the protein CARLTGGAATEAFF.